This T cell receptor beta chain was sequenced in a study of cytomegalovirus exposure and HLA in healthy donors. The PCR employed 60 Vbeta primers together with 13 Jbeta primers. Generated by immunoSEQ multiplex PCR, the TCRdb table keeps only in-frame clones and is missing some. The profile shows about 100,000 clones, around 78% of them singletons. General study points: After further analysis at a later stage, 15,000 to 20,000 TCR beta sequences were associated with HLA alleles at 0.05 false discovery rate.

A remark on this clone: Its cognate antigen is unknown.

Sequenced sample: PBMCs. The clonotype comes from a man in his forties in good health and CMV-seronegative.

CDR3 sequence reads: CASSTGQGANYGYTF. DNA for the CDR3: TGTGCCAGCAGTACGGGACAGGGCGCTAACTATGGCTACACCTTC. The chain uses TRBV6-6 and TRBJ1-2, with 9 bases identical to TRBD1. The CDR3 covers 15 residues. V shed 5 bases, J shed 0 bases, and the junction held 4 bases outside the gene matches. CDR1 and CDR2 (germline): MNHNY, SVGAGI (reference sequence).